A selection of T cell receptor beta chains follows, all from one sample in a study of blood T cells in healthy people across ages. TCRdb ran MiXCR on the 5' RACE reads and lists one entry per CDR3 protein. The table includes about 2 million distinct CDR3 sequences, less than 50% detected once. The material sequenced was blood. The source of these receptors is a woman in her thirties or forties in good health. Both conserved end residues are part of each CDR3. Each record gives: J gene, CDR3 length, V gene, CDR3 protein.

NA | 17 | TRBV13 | CASSLGHRRSFQETQYF
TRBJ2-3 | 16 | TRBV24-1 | CATSDIVGQGGDTQYF
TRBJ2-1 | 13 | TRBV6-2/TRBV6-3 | CASSYPGSDEQFF
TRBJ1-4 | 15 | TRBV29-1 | CSVEEVGRSNEKLFF
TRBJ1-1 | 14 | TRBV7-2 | CASSLSLGDHKAFF
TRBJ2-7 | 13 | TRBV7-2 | CASSQGLRGEQYF
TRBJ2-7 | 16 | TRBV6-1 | CASSGLDRGLSYEQYF
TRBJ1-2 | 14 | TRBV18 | CASSPFDSVYGYTF
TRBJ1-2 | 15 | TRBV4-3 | CASSHEGNRDYGYTF
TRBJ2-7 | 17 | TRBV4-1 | CASSQEGRGVFSYEQYF
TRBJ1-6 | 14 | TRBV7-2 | CATRTSSYNSPLHF
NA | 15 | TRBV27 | CASSPLGRRGETQYF
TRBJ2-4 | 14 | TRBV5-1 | CASSLYGEGNIQYF
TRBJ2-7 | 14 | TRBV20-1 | CSAMLGQQSYEQYF
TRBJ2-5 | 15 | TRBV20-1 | CSATGTSGGEETQYF
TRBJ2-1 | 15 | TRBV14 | CASSPPGLPPNEQFF
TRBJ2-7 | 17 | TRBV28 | CASSSTSGGAISYEQYF
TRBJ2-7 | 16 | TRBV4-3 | CASSHSGGQPSYEQYF
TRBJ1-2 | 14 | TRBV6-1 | CASSEAITNYGYTF
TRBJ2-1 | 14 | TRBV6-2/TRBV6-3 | CASSYAFRDNEQFF
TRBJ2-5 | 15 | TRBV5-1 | CASSLYGGRAETQYF
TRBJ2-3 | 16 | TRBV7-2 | CASSSQGVLPTDTQYF
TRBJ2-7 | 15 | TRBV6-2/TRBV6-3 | CASSYAGTGFYEQYF
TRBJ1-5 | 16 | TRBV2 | CASSSDRTGGNQPQHF
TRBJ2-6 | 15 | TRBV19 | CASKTGVPGANVLTF
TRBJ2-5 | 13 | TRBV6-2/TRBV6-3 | CASNRDHKETQYF
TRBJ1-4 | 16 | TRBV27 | CANSLSAGTGREKLFF
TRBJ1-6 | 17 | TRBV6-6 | CASGSVMGQGIGSPLHF
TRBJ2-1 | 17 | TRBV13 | CASRSVAGLASYNEQFF